The following is a T cell receptor beta chain sequence with its context. It lacks a known antigen. Per-base qualities were not stored, and no clone one base away is much larger. CDR1 and CDR2 are drawn from the germline V gene (reference sequence): SEHNR, FQNEAQ. Germline trimming: 6 bases from V, 4 bases from J; junction bases outside gene matches: 7. The CDR3 spans 14 residues, from the cysteine through the phenylalanine. Here the CDR3 DNA is all that survives: 42 bases in frame from base 1. This sample is part of a study of shared clonotypes between healthy human individuals (dated by TCRdb to the early 2020s). Broadly, across the study: The cohort comprised a couple of women and a few men aged 18 to 49 years. The study deeply sequenced blood TCR repertoires of five healthy adults to estimate repertoire size and the extent of clonotype sharing between individuals. For each donor, three plates each were used for CD4 naive and CD4 memory, two plates were used for CD8 naive, and one plate was used for CD8 memory. Leukapheresis yielded between about 0.9 and 9.5 billion PBMCs per donor. Different laboratories and diverse techniques were used to prepare libraries and sequence TCR repertoires, to increase sequencing depth and limit assay-specific biases.

The donors were healthy, HIV-negative adults with no recently reported acute infections or vaccinations. Every donor was a Caucasian adult residing in Nashville, Tennessee, USA. CD4+ T cells were enriched by magnetic negative selection; naive cells were then positively selected on CD45RA, and the negative fraction formed the memory subset. Blood was obtained by leukapheresis, after which PBMCs were separated by Ficoll-Histopaque density gradient centrifugation and cryopreserved in liquid nitrogen vapor phase. Purity and quantity of every magnetically sorted T cell population were checked by analytical flow cytometry. Genomic DNA was isolated from each sorted fraction and quantified by UV absorbance on a Nanodrop 2000c. Study-wide conclusions, independent of this receptor: Clonotypes shared by all four sorted-subset donors showed higher generation probabilities than non-shared clonotypes. Incomplete sequencing was indicated by rarefaction of sorted-subset datasets, despite the large sequencing depth. Across a few donors, around 5% of naive CD4, roughly 3.5% of naive CD8, roughly 2.2% of memory CD4, and roughly 0.4% of memory CD8 clonotypes were shared. Sampling was limited to blood, and TCR repertoires in tissue likely differ from TCR repertoires in blood. Naive subsets generally had larger estimated clonotype richness than memory subsets. Because the study included a small number of donors, the genetic and exposure-history diversity represented was limited. Pairwise subsampling led to the expectation that sequencing depth would affect the degree of clonotype sharing among donors.

TCR CDR3 regions were amplified from genomic DNA by multiplex PCR using the deep immunoSEQ assay. Extracted genomic DNA from each cell subset was spread evenly across all wells of several immunoSEQ 96-well plates, with each plate serving as a replicate. For sorted subsets, each replicate PCR was loaded with approximately 200 ng genomic DNA, equivalent to some 27,000 T cell genomes. Purified libraries were measured with a Qubit 3.0 fluorometer, size-checked on a Bioanalyzer 2100, and measured again with the KAPA Library Quantification kit. Every immunoSEQ 96-well plate was sequenced on a dedicated single-read 150-cycle Illumina NextSeq 550 flow cell. The study's processing was this. The immunoSEQ output contained only junctional sequences without quality scores, so filtering could not match that applied to full-length reads. To assign V/J genes and CDR3, sequences were annotated using PyIR, a Python wrapper for IgBLAST v1.9, with IMGT germline references. Any read was removed if the V/J assignment was weak (E-value above 1e-6), the CDR3 was missing, or the read contained stop codons, out-of-frame junctions, or ambiguous translated residues. V3J clonotypes were defined as sequences sharing an identical inferred V gene, J gene, and CDR3 amino acid sequence. Percentage overlap between repertoires was calculated by dividing the number of shared unique clonotypes by the size of the smaller repertoire. Richness of each repertoire was evaluated using RTK rarefaction, the Chao1 estimator, and Recon v2.1 estimates of unobserved clonotypes. Generation probabilities for all TCRbeta clonotypes obtained by the gDNA method from four donors were computed using OLGA. The table was pulled from immuneACCESS by TCRdb, which kept in-frame rearrangements only. Such tables lose some clones; where checked, under half of the loss comes from unresolved V genes, and the rest has no known cause. D and trimming come from the DNA, and the V and J calls and clone size come from that table. The sample includes some 790,000 clones, with roughly 72% observed a single time. The ten largest make up under 2% of the sample.

The chain was built from TRBV7-9 and TRBJ2-5, with 8 central nucleotides matching TRBD1. The sequence derives from a woman between 25 and 40 years old in good health. The source material was memory CD4+ T cells sorted from blood. The label giving this sample's cell subset or site can be read as: CD45RA-negative fraction. The sequenced DNA: TGTGCCAGCAGTTCGACAGGGGTGGGAGAGACCCAGTACTTC. Translation gives CASSSTGVGETQYF.